This TCR beta chain was obtained from a study of cytomegalovirus exposure and HLA in healthy donors. General observations from the study: Equally common other TCR beta chains were less clonally expanded than HLA-associated ones, a later analysis found.

This clone was counted a few times. The antigen remains unidentified. The PCR employed 60 Vbeta primers together with 13 Jbeta primers. The protocol was immunoSEQ multiplex PCR, while the TCRdb copy is restricted to in-frame clones and leaves out a portion. The sample carries some 120,000 clones, 65% to 80% recorded once. The CDR3 loop spans 14 amino acids. Germline assignment: CDR1 MDHEN and CDR2 SYDVKM. J lost 6 bases, V lost 5 bases, and 6 bases had no gene match. V is TRBV28 and J is TRBJ1-5; TRBD1 matches at 8 bases. The sequenced sample was PBMCs. The sequence was collected from a man younger than 35 in good health and CMV-seropositive. CDR3 amino acids: CASSRTGLRQPQHF. DNA for the CDR3: TGTGCCAGCAGTCGGACAGGGTTGCGTCAGCCCCAGCATTTT.